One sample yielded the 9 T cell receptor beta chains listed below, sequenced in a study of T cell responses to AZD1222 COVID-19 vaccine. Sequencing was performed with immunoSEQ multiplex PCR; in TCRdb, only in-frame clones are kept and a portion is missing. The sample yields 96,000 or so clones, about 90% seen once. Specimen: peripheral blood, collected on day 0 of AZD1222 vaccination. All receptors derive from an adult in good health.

The DNA for the CDR3 is TGCAGTGCTAGTTTCGGGAGTGTGACCGGGGAGCTGTTTTTT. Translating gives CSASFGSVTGELFF. V and J are TRBV20-1 and TRBJ2-2; the D gene is possibly TRBD2 (6 bases). The CDR3 has 14 residues. Germline V lookup: CDR1 DFQATT, CDR2 SNEGSKA (reference sequence). Trimming stripped 3 bases from V and 5 bases from J, with 13 bases between.

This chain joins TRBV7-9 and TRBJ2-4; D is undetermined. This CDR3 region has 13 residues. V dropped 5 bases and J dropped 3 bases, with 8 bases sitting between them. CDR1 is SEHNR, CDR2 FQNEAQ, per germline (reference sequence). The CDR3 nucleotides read TGTGCCAGCAGCCCCATCGGCAAAAACATTCAGTACTTC. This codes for CASSPIGKNIQYF.

CDR3 protein: CASSSRVGPYEQYF. DNA of the CDR3: TGTGCCAGCAGCTCCCGGGTAGGGCCCTACGAGCAGTACTTC. The chain recombines TRBV11-2 with TRBJ2-7; D ambiguous. The V and J ends lost 4 bases and 2 bases respectively, with 12 bases between them. Per germline, CDR1 SGHAT and CDR2 FQNNGV. The CDR3 sequence is 14 residues long.

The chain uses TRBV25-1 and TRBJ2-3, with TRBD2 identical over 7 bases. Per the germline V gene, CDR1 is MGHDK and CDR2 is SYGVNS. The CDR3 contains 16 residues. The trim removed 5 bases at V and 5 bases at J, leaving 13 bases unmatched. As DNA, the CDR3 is TGTGCCAGCAGTACGCCCTCTACGGGGAGGGGAGATACGCAGTATTTT. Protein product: CASSTPSTGRGDTQYF.

The CDR3 DNA reads as TGCGCCAGCAGCCAAGGAGGCGGTTCCTACAATGAGCAGTTCTTC. Translating it yields CASSQGGGSYNEQFF. The chain is built from TRBV4-3 and TRBJ2-1; no definite D call. V lost 1 base and J 1 base, leaving 8 bases between the germline ends. The CDR3 has 15 residues. The germline CDR1 and CDR2 sequences are LGHNA and YSLEER.

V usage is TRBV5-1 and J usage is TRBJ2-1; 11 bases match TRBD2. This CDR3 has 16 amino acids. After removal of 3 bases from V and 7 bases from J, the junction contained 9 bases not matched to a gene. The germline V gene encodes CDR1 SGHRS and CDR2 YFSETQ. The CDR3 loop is CASSYTLAGALNEQFF. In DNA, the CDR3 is TGCGCCAGCAGCTACACACTAGCGGGAGCTCTTAATGAGCAGTTCTTC.

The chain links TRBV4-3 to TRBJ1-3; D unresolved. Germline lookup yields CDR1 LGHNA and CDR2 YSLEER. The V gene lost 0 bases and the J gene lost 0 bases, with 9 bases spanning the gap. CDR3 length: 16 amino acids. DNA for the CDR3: TGCGCCAGCAGCCAAGATCACCGACACTCTGGAAACACCATATATTTT. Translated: CASSQDHRHSGNTIYF.

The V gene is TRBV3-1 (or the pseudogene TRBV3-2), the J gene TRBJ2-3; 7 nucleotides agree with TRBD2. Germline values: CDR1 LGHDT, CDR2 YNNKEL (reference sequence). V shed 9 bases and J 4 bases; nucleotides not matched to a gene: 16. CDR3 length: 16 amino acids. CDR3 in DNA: TGTGCCAGTTACAAAACGGGCGGGAGTTTGCCAGATACGCAGTATTTT. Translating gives CASYKTGGSLPDTQYF.

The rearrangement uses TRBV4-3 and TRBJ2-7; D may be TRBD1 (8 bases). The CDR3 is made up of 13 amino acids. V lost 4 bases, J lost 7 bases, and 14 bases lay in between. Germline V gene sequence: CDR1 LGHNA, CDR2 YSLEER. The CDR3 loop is CASSRTGGVEQYF. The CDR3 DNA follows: TGCGCCAGCAGCCGCACAGGGGGGGTAGAGCAGTACTTC.